Sequencing of this T cell receptor (beta chain) was carried out in a study of blood T cell repertoires in COVID-19. Germline V gives CDR1 MDHEN, CDR2 SYDVKM. This CDR3 has 13 residues. The trim removed 8 bases at V and 7 bases at J, leaving 9 bases unmatched. In the study's own analysis: By means of reference gene primer amplification, nucleated cell counts were estimated. Profiling relied on immunoSEQ multiplex PCR, and the TCRdb table lists in-frame clones only, not all of them. V and J calls and clone size are as listed in that table; D and trimming were resolved from the DNA. This sample carries roughly 410,000 clones, around 87% of them seen once, and the ten largest clones take about 2.3%. The Seattle patients joined while their infection was active and were tracked longitudinally afterward.

This receptor was identified in a woman in her sixties or seventies with COVID-19, enrolled during active disease. The V gene is TRBV28, the J gene TRBJ1-2; TRBD1 matches at 8 bases. Input material: peripheral blood. CDR3 in DNA: TGTGCCAGCGAAACAGGGGGTGCGCTTGGCTACACCTTC. Protein product: CASETGGALGYTF.